The following is a T cell receptor (beta chain) sequence with its context. CDR3 length: 13 amino acids. Germline CDR1 reads KGHSY; CDR2 reads FQNENV. Trimming took 0 bases from V and 8 from J, leaving 10 bases between them. This sample was taken from a study of blood T cell repertoires in COVID-19. Sequencing was performed with immunoSEQ multiplex PCR; in TCRdb, only in-frame clones are kept and a portion is missing. The sample consists of 25,000 to 35,000 clones, 75% to 90% of them appearing once. The chain joins TRBV16 to TRBJ1-2; D gene ambiguous. Sequencing input: peripheral blood. This receptor was identified in a human donor in a cohort sampled during active COVID-19. The CDR3 loop is CASSQSNQRGYTF. For the CDR3, the DNA is TGTGCCAGCAGCCAATCTAACCAGCGGGGCTACACCTTC.